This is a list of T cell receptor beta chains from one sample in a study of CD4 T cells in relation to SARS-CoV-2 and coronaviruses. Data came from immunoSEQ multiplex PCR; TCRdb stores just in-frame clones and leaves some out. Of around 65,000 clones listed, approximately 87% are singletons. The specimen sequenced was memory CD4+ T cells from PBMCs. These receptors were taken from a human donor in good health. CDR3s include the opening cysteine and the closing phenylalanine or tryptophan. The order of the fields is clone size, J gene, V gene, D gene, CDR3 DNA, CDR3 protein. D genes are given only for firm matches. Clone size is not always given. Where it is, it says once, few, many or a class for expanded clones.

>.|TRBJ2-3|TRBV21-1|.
TGTGCCAGCAGCAGAAGCGGGGGGGCAACAGATACGCAGTATTTT
CASSRSGGATDTQYF
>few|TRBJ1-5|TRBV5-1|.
TGCGCCAGCAGCGCCTTCCCGGACATTCAGCCCCAGCATTTT
CASSAFPDIQPQHF
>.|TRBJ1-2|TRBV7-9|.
TGTGCCAGCAGCTTTGGTCAGTCTTATGGCTACACCTTC
CASSFGQSYGYTF
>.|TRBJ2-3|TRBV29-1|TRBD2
TGCAGCGTTCGGACTAGCGGGGCAGGAGATACGCAGTATTTT
CSVRTSGAGDTQYF
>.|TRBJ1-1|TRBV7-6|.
TGTGCCAGCAGCTCTAGCCCGAGAGGGAACGGAGAGGAAGCTTTCTTT
CASSSSPRGNGEEAFF
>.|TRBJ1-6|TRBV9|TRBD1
TGTGCCAGCAGCCTCGGACAGGGAGGTTCACCCCTCCACTTT
CASSLGQGGSPLHF
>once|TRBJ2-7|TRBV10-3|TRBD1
TGTGCCATCAGGTTTGGGACAGGGGACTACGAGCAGTACTTC
CAIRFGTGDYEQYF
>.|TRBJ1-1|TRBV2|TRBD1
TGTGCCAGCAGTGGGGGACAGGTAAAGACTGAAGCTTTCTTT
CASSGGQVKTEAFF
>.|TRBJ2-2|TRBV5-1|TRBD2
TGCGCCAGCAGCTCCGGGAGGTTTGAAACCGGGGAGCTGTTTTTT
CASSSGRFETGELFF
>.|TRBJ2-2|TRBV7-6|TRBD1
TGTGCCAGCAGCTTACTGGGACAGGGGATCGGGGAGCTGTTTTTT
CASSLLGQGIGELFF
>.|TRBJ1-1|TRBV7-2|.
TGTGCCAGCAGCTTAGTTCCGGAATACACTGAAGCTTTCTTT
CASSLVPEYTEAFF
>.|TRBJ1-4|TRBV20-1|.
TGCAGTGCCTGGGCAGTAGAAAAACTGTTTTTT
CSAWAVEKLFF
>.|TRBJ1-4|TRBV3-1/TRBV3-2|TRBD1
TGTGCCAGCAGCCACCGGGACAGGGCTGAAAAACTGTTTTTT
CASSHRDRAEKLFF
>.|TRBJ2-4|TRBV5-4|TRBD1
TGTGCCAGCAGCTCCGGGACAGGGGAGCTTCAAAACATTCAGTACTTC
CASSSGTGELQNIQYF
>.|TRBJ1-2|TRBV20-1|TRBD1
TGCAGTGCGAGTACCGGGACAGGTTATGGCTACACCTTC
CSASTGTGYGYTF
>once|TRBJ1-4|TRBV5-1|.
TGCGCCAGCAGCTTGCGGTTTGGTCCTACCCTTATTGAAAAACTGTTTTTT
CASSLRFGPTLIEKLFF
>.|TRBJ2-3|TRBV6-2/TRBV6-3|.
TGTGCCAGCAGCCGGAACCCAGATACGCAGTATTTT
CASSRNPDTQYF
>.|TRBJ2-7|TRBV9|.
TGTGCCAGCAGCCCGAAGACAGGCCGTGAGCAGTACTTC
CASSPKTGREQYF
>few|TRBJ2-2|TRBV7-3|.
TGTGCCAGCAGCCCTCCCCAGGGGACCGGGGAGCTGTTTTTT
CASSPPQGTGELFF
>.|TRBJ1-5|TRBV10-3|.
TGTGCCACCCGTGGCGGTTTGCCGGGCAATCAGCCCCAGCATTTT
CATRGGLPGNQPQHF
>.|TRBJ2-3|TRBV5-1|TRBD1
TGCGCCAGCAGCTTGAACAGGGGACCAGATACGCAGTATTTT
CASSLNRGPDTQYF
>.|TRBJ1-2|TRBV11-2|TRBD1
TGTGCCAGCAGCTTAGTACCAGGGGGCAGGGATGGCTACACCTTC
CASSLVPGGRDGYTF
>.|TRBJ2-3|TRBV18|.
TGTGCCAGCTCACCACCGTCCCCCCGTAGGGATACGCAGTATTTT
CASSPPSPRRDTQYF
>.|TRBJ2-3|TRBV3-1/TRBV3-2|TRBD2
TGTGCCAGCCGCTCACTAGCGGGGGGCCCAGATACGCAGTATTTT
CASRSLAGGPDTQYF
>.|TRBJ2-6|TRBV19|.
TGTGCCAGTCGAGGAGGGGGCGCCCAGCCTGGGGCCAACGTCCTGACTTTC
CASRGGGAQPGANVLTF
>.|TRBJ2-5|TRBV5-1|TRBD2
TGCGCCAGCAGCTCCGGGGTGACTAGCGGTCAAGAGACCCAGTACTTC
CASSSGVTSGQETQYF
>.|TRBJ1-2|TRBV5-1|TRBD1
TGCGCCAGCAGCTTGGGACAGGGCAACTATGGCTACACCTTC
CASSLGQGNYGYTF
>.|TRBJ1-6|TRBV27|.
TGTGCCAGCAGTTTAATGCTTTTTCCCTATAATTCACCCCTCCACTTT
CASSLMLFPYNSPLHF
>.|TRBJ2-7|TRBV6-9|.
TGTGCCAGCAGTTATCTCCTCCTGGACTTATCCTACGAGCAGTACTTC
CASSYLLLDLSYEQYF
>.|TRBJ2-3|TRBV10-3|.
TGTGCCATCAGGATACAGGGACAAGGAGATACGCAGTATTTT
CAIRIQGQGDTQYF
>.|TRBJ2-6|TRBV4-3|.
TGCGCCAGCAGCCAACAGGGGGGAATTGGGGCCAACGTCCTGACTTTC
CASSQQGGIGANVLTF
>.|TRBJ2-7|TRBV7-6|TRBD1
TGTGCCAGCAGCCCCGACAGGGGCGAGCAGTACTTC
CASSPDRGEQYF
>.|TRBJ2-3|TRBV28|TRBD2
TGTGCCAGCAGATTAGCGGGGGGGGGCACAGATACGCAGTATTTT
CASRLAGGGTDTQYF
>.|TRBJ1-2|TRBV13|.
TGTGCCAGCAGCTTAGGCCTATATGATTTTGACTATGGCTACACCTTC
CASSLGLYDFDYGYTF
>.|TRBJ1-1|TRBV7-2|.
TGTGCCAGCAGCTTAGAAAACATCAGGGTCTCCACTGAAGCTTTCTTT
CASSLENIRVSTEAFF
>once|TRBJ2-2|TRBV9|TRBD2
TGTGCCAGCAGCGTAGCGGGACTAGCGGGGCGAGCGAACACCGGGGAGCTGTTTTTT
CASSVAGLAGRANTGELFF
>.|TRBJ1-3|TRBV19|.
TGTGCCAGTAGACGGGCGGCAGGGCTTTTAATCTCTGGAAACACCATATATTTT
CASRRAAGLLISGNTIYF
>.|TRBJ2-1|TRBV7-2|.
TGTGCCAGCAGCTCTATAAGGGGCGATGAGCAGTTCTTC
CASSSIRGDEQFF
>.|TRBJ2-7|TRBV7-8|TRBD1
TGTGCCAGCAGCTTAGAAGGACAGGGATGGTCCTACGAGCAGTACTTC
CASSLEGQGWSYEQYF
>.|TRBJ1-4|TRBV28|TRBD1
TGTGCCAGCAGGGGACAGGATGCAACTAATGAAAAACTGTTTTTT
CASRGQDATNEKLFF
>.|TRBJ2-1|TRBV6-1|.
TGTGCCAGCAGTGAACTTGGGAATGAGCAGTTCTTC
CASSELGNEQFF
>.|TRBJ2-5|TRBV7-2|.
TGTGCCAGCAGCCCATCTTTGGGGACGCAAGAGACCCAGTACTTC
CASSPSLGTQETQYF
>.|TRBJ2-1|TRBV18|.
TGTGCCAGCTCACCAACCCGGGGCGGTAATGAGCAGTTCTTC
CASSPTRGGNEQFF
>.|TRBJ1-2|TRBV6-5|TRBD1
TGTGCCAGCAAAGGGGGCTACTATGGCTACACCTTC
CASKGGYYGYTF
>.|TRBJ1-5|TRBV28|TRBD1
TGTGCCAGCAGTTCCGGGACAGGGGGCCAATATAGCAATCAGCCCCAGCATTTT
CASSSGTGGQYSNQPQHF
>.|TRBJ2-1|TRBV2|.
TGTGCCAGCAGTGAAAACACGGGCAATGAGCAGTTCTTC
CASSENTGNEQFF
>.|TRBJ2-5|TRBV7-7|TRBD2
TGTGCCAGCAGCTTCGGGGGGTACCAAGAGACCCAGTACTTC
CASSFGGYQETQYF
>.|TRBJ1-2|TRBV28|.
TGTGCCAGCAGTTTATGGGCAGAGGGGAATGGCTACACCTTC
CASSLWAEGNGYTF
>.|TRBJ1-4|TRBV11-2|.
TGTGCCAGCAGCTTCCCCGCGGGTGCTAATGAAAAACTGTTTTTT
CASSFPAGANEKLFF
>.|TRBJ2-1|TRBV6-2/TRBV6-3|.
TGTGCCAGCAGCACCGTACAGGGTTATGAGCAGTTCTTC
CASSTVQGYEQFF
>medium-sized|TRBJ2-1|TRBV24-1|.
TGTGCCACCAGTGATTTCGGCGGGACCAGCGCCTACAATGAGCAGTTCTTC
CATSDFGGTSAYNEQFF
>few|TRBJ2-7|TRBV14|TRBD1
TGTGCCAGCAGCCAAGGGGTAGCAGGGGGCCACGAGCAGTACTTC
CASSQGVAGGHEQYF
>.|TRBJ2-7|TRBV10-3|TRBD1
TGTGCCATCAGTGGCGACAGGGAGAAAGAGCAGTACTTC
CAISGDREKEQYF